This T cell receptor beta chain came from a study of T cell responses to AZD1222 COVID-19 vaccine. The CDR3 runs 13 residues. V lost 4 bases and J lost 3; bases outside the gene matches: 1. Germline assignment: CDR1 SGHNT and CDR2 YYREEE (reference sequence). A word on this clone: Its antigen remains unknown. Different DNA sequences within this sample yield the same CDR3.

Assay used: immunoSEQ multiplex PCR; TCRdb lists only in-frame clones, some missing. The sample comprises about 99,000 clones, 70% to 90% of which are singletons, and under 3.5% rests with the top ten. Study-wide points: Nearly half of the spike-specific TCRs reportedly recognize variant regions that carry no mutations.

This TCR was recovered from an adult in good health. Material: peripheral blood, obtained on day 0 of AZD1222 vaccination. The chain joins TRBV5-4 to TRBJ2-1, with 7 bases lining up with TRBD1. In DNA, the CDR3 is TGTGCCAGCAGCGGGGACAGCTACAATGAGCAGTTCTTC. This translates into CASSGDSYNEQFF.